Reported below is one T cell receptor beta chain. This table comes from immunoSEQ multiplex PCR, and its TCRdb copy is limited to in-frame clones, with some not included. The table includes about 190,000 clones, approximately 90% detected once. The entry originates in a study of blood T cell repertoires in COVID-19. CDR1 and CDR2 (germline): SEHNR, FQNEAQ (reference sequence). CDR3 length equals 15 residues. V lost 4 bases and J lost 4; bases outside the gene matches: 9. The rearrangement uses TRBV7-9 and TRBJ2-7, with 8 bases that match TRBD1. This receptor was taken from a man younger than 45 with acute or convalescent COVID-19. The sequenced sample consisted of peripheral blood. The CDR3 DNA sequence: TGTGCCAGCAGCTCCCCCCTGGGACAGGAGTACGAGCAGTACTTC. Encoded protein: CASSSPLGQEYEQYF.